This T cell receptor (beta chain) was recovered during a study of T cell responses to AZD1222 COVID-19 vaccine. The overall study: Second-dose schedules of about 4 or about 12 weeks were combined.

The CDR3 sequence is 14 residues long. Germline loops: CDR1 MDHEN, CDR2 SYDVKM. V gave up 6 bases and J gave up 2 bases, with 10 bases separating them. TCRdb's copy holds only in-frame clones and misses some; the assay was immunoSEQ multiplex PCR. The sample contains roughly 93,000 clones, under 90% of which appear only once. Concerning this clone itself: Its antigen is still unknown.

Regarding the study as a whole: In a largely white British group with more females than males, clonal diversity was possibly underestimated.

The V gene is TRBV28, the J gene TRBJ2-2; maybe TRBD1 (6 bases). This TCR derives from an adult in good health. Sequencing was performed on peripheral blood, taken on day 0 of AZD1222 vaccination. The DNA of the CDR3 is TGTGCCAGCAGGTCAGGGGCCAACACCGGGGAGCTGTTTTTT. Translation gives CASRSGANTGELFF.